The T cell receptor beta chain under discussion was sequenced for a study of shared clonotypes between healthy human individuals. Investigators spread the genomic DNA of each subset evenly over several immunoSEQ plates. Clones were read by immunoSEQ multiplex PCR, and TCRdb kept only the in-frame ones, dropping some. The sample has about 1.1 million clones, approximately 80% seen once. This clone came up once. The CDR3 has 14 residues. V dropped 5 bases and J dropped 3; count of bases not matched to a gene: 6. Germline V gene data show CDR1 as SGHAT and CDR2 as FQNNGV. J is TRBJ2-7 and V is TRBV11-2, with 8 bases matching TRBD2. The specimen was memory CD4+ T cells from PBMCs. Regarding subset: CD45RA-negative fraction. The sequence derives from a man aged 18 to 30 in good health. Some clones in this sample may be carry-over from other donors' samples. The CDR3 bases are TGTGCCAGCAGCCCTTATGGGACTAGCTACGAGCAGTACTTC. Translating it yields CASSPYGTSYEQYF.